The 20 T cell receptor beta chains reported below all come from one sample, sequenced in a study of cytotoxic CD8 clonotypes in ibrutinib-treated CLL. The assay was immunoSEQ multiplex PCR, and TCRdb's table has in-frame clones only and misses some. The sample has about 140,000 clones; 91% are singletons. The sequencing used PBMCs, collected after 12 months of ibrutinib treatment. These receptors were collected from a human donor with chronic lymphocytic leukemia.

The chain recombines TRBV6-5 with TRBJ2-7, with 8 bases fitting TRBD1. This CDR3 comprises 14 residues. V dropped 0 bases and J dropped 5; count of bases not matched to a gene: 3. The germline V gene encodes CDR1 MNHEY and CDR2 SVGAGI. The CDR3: CASSYSWTGHEQYF. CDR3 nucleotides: TGTGCCAGCAGTTACTCATGGACAGGGCACGAGCAGTACTTC.

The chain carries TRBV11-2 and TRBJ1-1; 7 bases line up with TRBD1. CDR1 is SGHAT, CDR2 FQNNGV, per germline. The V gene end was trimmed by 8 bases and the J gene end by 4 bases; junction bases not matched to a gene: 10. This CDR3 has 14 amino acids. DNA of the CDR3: TGTGCCAGCTTTAGGGGCAGGGGGTCCACTGAAGCTTTCTTT. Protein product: CASFRGRGSTEAFF. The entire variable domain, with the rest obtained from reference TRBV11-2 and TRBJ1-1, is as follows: EAGVAQSPRYKIIEKRQSVAFWCNPISGHATLYWYQQILGQGPKLLIQFQNNGVVDDSQLPKDRFSAERLKGVDSTLKIQPAKLEDSAVYLCASFRGRGSTEAFFGQGTRLTVV.

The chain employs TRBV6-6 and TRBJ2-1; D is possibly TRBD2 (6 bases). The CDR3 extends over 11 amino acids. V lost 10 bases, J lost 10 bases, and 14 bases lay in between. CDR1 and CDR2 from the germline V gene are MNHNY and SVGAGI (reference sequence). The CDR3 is CATRGTQEQFF. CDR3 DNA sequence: TGTGCCACCCGCGGGACCCAAGAGCAGTTCTTC.

CDR3 amino acids: CASSLLTSGLGAQYF. In DNA form, the CDR3 reads TGTGCCAGCAGTTTATTGACTAGCGGATTGGGGGCCCAGTACTTC. V gene TRBV27 combines with J gene TRBJ2-5; 9 positions match TRBD2. The CDR3 loop spans 15 amino acids. J was trimmed by 9 bases and V by 1 base; bases with no gene match: 9. Germline V CDR1 and CDR2: MNHEY, SMNVEV (reference sequence).

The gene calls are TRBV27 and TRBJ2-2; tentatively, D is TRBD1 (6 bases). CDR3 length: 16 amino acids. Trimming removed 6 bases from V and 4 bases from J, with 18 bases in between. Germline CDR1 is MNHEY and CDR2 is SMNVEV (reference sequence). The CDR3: CASRRTESAFTGELFF. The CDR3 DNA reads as TGTGCCAGCAGAAGGACAGAAAGCGCGTTCACCGGGGAGCTGTTTTTT.

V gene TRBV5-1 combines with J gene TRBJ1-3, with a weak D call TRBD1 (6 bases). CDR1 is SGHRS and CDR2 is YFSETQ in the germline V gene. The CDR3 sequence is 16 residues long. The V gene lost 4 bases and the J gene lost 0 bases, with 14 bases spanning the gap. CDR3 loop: CASSRQELYSGNTIYF. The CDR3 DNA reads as TGCGCCAGCAGCCGACAGGAACTATACTCTGGAAACACCATATATTTT.

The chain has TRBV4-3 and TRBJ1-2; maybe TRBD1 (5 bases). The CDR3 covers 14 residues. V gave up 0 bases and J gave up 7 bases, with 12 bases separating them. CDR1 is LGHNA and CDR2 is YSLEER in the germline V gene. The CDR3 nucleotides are TGCGCCAGCAGCCAAGATGCGGTCGGGACTGGCTACACCTTC. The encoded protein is CASSQDAVGTGYTF.

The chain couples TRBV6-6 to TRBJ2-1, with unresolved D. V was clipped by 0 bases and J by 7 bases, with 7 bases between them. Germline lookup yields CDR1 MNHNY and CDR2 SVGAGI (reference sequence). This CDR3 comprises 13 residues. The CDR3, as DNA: TGTGCCAGCAGTTACTCGGTGAAGAATGAGCAGTTCTTC. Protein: CASSYSVKNEQFF.

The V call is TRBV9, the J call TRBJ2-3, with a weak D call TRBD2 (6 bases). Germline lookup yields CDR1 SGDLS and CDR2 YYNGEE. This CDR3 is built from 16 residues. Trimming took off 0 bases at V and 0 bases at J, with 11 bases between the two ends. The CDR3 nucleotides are TGTGCCAGCAGCGTAGGGGCGGGAACTAGCACAGATACGCAGTATTTT. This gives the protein CASSVGAGTSTDTQYF.

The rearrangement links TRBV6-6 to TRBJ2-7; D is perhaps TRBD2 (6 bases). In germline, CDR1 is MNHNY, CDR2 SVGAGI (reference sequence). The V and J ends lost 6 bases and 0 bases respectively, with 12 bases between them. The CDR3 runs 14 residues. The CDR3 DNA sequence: TGTGCCAGCAGGAGGGACGGGAGCTCCTACGAGCAGTACTTC. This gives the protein CASRRDGSSYEQYF.

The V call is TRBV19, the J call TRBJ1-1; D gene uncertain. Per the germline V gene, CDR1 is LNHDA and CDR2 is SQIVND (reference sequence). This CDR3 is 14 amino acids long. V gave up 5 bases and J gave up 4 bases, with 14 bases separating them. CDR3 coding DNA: TGTGCCAGTAGTTTTGTTCCTATAGGCACTGAAGCTTTCTTT. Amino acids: CASSFVPIGTEAFF.

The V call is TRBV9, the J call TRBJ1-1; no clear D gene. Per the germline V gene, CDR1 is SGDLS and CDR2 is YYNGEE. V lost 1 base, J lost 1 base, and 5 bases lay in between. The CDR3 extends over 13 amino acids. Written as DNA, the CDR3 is TGTGCCAGCAGCGTACAAGCGAACACTGAAGCTTTCTTT. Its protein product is CASSVQANTEAFF.

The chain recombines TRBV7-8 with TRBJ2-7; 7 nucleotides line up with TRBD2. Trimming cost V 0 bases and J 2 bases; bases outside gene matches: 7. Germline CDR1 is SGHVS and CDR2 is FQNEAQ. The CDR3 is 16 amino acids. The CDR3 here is CASSLAGEGKTYEQYF. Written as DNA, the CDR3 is TGTGCCAGCAGCTTAGCGGGGGAGGGGAAAACCTACGAGCAGTACTTC. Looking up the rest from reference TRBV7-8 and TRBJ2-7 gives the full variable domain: GAGVSQSPRYKVAKRGQDVALRCDPISGHVSLFWYQQALGQGPEFLTYFQNEAQLDKSGLPSDRFFAERPEGSVSTLKIQRTQQEDSAVYLCASSLAGEGKTYEQYFGPGTRLTVT.

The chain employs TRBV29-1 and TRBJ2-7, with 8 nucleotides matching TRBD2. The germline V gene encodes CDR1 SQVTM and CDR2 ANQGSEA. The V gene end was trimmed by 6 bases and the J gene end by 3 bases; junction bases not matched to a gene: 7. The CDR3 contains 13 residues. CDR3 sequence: CSVSRTSSYEQYF. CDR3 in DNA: TGCAGCGTATCCCGGACTAGCAGCTACGAGCAGTACTTC.

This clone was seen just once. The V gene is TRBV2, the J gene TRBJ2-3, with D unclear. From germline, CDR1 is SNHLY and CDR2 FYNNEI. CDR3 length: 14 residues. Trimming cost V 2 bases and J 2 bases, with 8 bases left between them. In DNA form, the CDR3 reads TGTGCCAGCAGTGAACGCCTAACCACAGATACGCAGTATTTT. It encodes CASSERLTTDTQYF.

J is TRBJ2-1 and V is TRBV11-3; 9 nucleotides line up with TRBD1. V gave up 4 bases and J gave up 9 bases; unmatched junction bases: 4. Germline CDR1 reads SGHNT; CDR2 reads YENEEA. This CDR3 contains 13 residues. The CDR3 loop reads CASSWTGVGEQFF. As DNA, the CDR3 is TGTGCCAGCAGCTGGACAGGGGTCGGTGAGCAGTTCTTC.

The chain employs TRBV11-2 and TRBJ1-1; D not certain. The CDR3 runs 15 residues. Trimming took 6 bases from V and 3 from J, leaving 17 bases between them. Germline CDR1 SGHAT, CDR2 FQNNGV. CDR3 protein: CASRLSDVGDTEAFF. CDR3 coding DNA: TGTGCCAGCAGACTTTCGGACGTTGGGGACACTGAAGCTTTCTTT.

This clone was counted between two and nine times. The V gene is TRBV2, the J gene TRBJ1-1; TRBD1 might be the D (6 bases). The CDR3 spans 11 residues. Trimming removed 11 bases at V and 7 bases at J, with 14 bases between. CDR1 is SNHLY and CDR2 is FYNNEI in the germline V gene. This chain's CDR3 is CAAGGNGEAFF. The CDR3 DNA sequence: TGTGCCGCGGGGGGCAATGGTGAAGCTTTCTTT.

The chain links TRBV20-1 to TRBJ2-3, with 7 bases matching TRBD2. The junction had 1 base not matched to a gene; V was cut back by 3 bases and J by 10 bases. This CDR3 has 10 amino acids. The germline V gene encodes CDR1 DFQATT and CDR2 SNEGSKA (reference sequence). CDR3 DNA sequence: TGCAGTGCTAGTCTAGCGGCGCAGTATTTT. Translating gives CSASLAAQYF.

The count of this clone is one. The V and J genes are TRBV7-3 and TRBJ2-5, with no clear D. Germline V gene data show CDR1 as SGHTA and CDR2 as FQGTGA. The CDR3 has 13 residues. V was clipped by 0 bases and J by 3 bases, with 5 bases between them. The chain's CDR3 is CASSLTLKETQYF. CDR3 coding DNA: TGTGCCAGCAGCTTAACCCTCAAAGAGACCCAGTACTTC.